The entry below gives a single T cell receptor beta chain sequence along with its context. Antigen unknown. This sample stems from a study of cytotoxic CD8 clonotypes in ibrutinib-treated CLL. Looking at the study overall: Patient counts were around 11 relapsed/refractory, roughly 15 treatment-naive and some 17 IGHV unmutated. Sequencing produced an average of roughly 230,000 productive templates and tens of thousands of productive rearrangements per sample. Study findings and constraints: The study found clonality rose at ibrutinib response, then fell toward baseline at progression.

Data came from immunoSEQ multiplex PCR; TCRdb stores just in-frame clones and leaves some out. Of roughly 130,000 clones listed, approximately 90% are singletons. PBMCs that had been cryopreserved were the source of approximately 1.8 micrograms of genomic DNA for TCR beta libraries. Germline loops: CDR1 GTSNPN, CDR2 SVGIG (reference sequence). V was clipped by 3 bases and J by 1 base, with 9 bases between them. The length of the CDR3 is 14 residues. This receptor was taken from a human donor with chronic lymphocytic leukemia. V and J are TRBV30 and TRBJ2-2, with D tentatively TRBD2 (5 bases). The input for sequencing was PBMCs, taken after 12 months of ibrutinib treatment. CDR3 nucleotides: TGTGCCTGGAGATACGGGATGAACACCGGGGAGCTGTTTTTT. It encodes CAWRYGMNTGELFF.